The entry below gives a single T cell receptor beta chain sequence along with its context. The antigen remains undetermined. The record originates from a study of radiation and T cells in renal cell carcinoma. General observations from the study: Compared with controls, irradiated tumors showed greater TCR clonality.

Treatment of the sample: 15 Gy SBRT to primary tumor, nephrectomy 4 weeks later. Using immunoSEQ multiplex PCR, the repertoire was profiled, and TCRdb retains in-frame clones only, with some absent. The sample yields around 13,000 clones, 30% to 40% seen once. Trimming removed 4 bases from V and 0 bases from J, with 9 bases in between. Germline CDR1 GTSNPN, CDR2 SVGIG (reference sequence). The CDR3 has 13 amino acids. This rearrangement joins TRBV30 to TRBJ1-1; D uncertain. The source is a man aged 55 to 70 with renal cell carcinoma. The sample in question was tumor tissue, obtained from a patient whose treatment included radiotherapy and nephrectomy. In nucleotides, the CDR3 is TGTGCCTGGATAGGCCAGATGAACACTGAAGCTTTCTTT. Translation gives CAWIGQMNTEAFF. The variable domain in full, completed from reference TRBV30 and TRBJ1-1, reads SQTIHQWPATLVQPVGSPLSLECTVEGTSNPNLYWYRQAAGRGLQLLFYSVGIGQISSEVPQNLSASRPQDRQFILSSKKLLLSDSGFYLCAWIGQMNTEAFFGQGTRLTVV.